This T cell receptor beta chain was sequenced for a study of blood T cell repertoires in COVID-19. Overall study: Both acute and convalescent COVID-19 samples were obtained from the United States, Italy and Spain.

Some clones are missing from TCRdb's copy, which holds only in-frame ones; the method was immunoSEQ multiplex PCR. Of around 250,000 clones detected, more than 65% appear once; the ten largest clones hold 3.1%. This clone was seen a single time. The V and J ends lost 4 bases and 6 bases, in that order; junction bases with no gene match: 3. The CDR3 is 12 residues long. Germline CDR1 and CDR2: SGHRS and YFSETQ. Source material: peripheral blood. This receptor was taken from a woman aged 18-29 years with acute or convalescent COVID-19. V usage is TRBV5-1 and J usage is TRBJ1-1; 7 nucleotides match TRBD1. CDR3 sequence (DNA): TGCGCCAGCAGCCCAACAGGGGCTGAAGCTTTCTTT. This translates into CASSPTGAEAFF.